This T cell receptor beta chain stems from a study of shared clonotypes between healthy human individuals. On ten immunoSEQ deep assay plates, unsorted PBMC DNA was sequenced. Generated by immunoSEQ multiplex PCR, the TCRdb table keeps only in-frame clones and is missing some. This repertoire shows some 450,000 clones, approximately 77% found once; its top ten account for 12%. Healthy HIV-negative adults without recent acute infections or vaccinations served as donors. This CDR3 has 13 residues. The germline V gene has CDR1 MNHEY and CDR2 SMNVEV (reference sequence). The V end lost 2 bases, the J end lost 4 bases, and 9 bases lay between the germline ends.

The sequenced sample consisted of PBMCs. The genes are TRBV27 and TRBJ2-7; unclear D gene. This receptor was obtained from a middle-aged woman in good health. Some clones in this sample may be carry-over from other donors' samples. CDR3 coding DNA: TGTGCCAGCAGTTTAGGGTTGGGGTACGAGCAGTACTTC. The encoded protein is CASSLGLGYEQYF.